Given below is one T cell receptor (beta chain) in context. An assay was performed, and its level was deep. Each subset's genomic DNA was shared equally among a number of immunoSEQ plates. Original data processing: ImmunoSEQ yielded junction-only sequences lacking quality scores, so filtering differed. Data came from immunoSEQ multiplex PCR; TCRdb stores just in-frame clones and leaves some out. The DNA gave D and trimming, while V, J and clone size come from that table. The table has millions of clones, roughly nine tenths seen once. The CDR3 loop spans 16 amino acids. Germline V gene data show CDR1 as MGHRA and CDR2 as YSYEKL. V lost 3 bases, J lost 0 bases, and 14 bases lay in between. This specimen belongs to a study of shared clonotypes between healthy human individuals. On the study more broadly: A donor's plate count was three for CD4 naive and three for CD4 memory; CD8 naive had two and CD8 memory one.

This rearrangement joins TRBV4-1 to TRBJ1-1; maybe TRBD1 (6 bases). Specimen: naive CD4+ T cells sorted from blood. As to subset: CD45RA+ positively selected. This receptor was identified in a man between 18 and 35 years old in good health. The CDR3 region has the DNA TGCGCCAGCAGCCACCCAAGACAGGACTTGAACACTGAAGCTTTCTTT. Residues: CASSHPRQDLNTEAFF.